Listed below are T cell receptor beta chains from one sample, sequenced in a study of blood T cell repertoires in COVID-19. TCRdb's table, derived via immunoSEQ multiplex PCR, lists solely in-frame clones and lacks some. This sample has some 670,000 clones; 85% to 90% occur once, and the top ten carry about 0.24%. Sequencing was done on a sample of peripheral blood. The source of these receptors is a young woman with acute or convalescent COVID-19. The CDR3 runs from the conserved cysteine through the conserved F or W. A D gene is named only where the DNA matches it firmly. Clone size is stated in some rows and not others, as once, few, many or a class when expanded.

CASSLTGDEQYF,TGCGCCAGCAGCTTGACAGGGGACGAGCAGTACTTC,TRBD1,TRBJ2-7,12,.,TRBV5-1
CASSPGYTEAFF,TGTGCCAGTAGTCCAGGGTACACTGAAGCTTTCTTT,.,TRBJ1-1,12,many,TRBV19
CASSLVTSYYEQYF,TGTGCCAGCAGCTTGGTTACTAGCTACTACGAGCAGTACTTC,.,TRBJ2-7,14,once,TRBV5-6
CASSFTLRAGGAPDQPQHF,TGTGCCAGCAGTTTTACCCTACGGGCAGGGGGCGCCCCGGATCAGCCCCAGCATTTT,TRBD1,TRBJ1-5,19,.,TRBV28
CATSDRDSGNEKLFF,TGTGCCACCAGTGATAGGGACTCAGGTAATGAAAAACTGTTTTTT,.,TRBJ1-4,15,.,TRBV24-1
CASTGLAGAEQFF,TGTGCCAGTACTGGACTAGCGGGGGCTGAGCAGTTCTTC,TRBD2,TRBJ2-1,13,.,TRBV19
CASTRWSGDTRNTEAFF,TGTGCCAGCACTCGATGGTCAGGGGACACAAGGAACACTGAAGCTTTCTTT,.,TRBJ1-1,17,.,TRBV6-6
CASSPGATGSYEQYF,TGTGCCAGCTCACCAGGAGCTACCGGCTCCTACGAGCAGTACTTC,.,TRBJ2-7,15,.,TRBV18
CASSIGTAIYEQYF,TGTGCCAGTAGTATCGGGACAGCAATATACGAGCAGTACTTC,TRBD1,TRBJ2-7,14,.,TRBV19
CATRRTGEIGQPQHF,TGTGCCACCCGACGGACAGGGGAGATCGGTCAGCCCCAGCATTTT,TRBD1,TRBJ1-5,15,.,TRBV19
CASSLRPPEATGELFF,TGCGCCAGCAGCTTGAGGCCCCCCGAGGCCACCGGGGAGCTGTTTTTT,.,TRBJ2-2,16,.,TRBV5-1
CASSGSGNTIYF,TGTGCCAGCAGCGGGAGCGGGAACACCATATATTTT,.,TRBJ1-3,12,.,TRBV9
CAAGQAYGYTF,TGTGCCGCGGGACAGGCCTATGGCTACACCTTC,TRBD1,TRBJ1-2,11,.,TRBV2
CAISNFHESYNEQFF,TGTGCCATCAGTAACTTTCATGAGTCCTACAATGAGCAGTTCTTC,.,TRBJ2-1,15,once,TRBV10-3
CASSPDTGHGYTF,TGTGCCAGCAGTCCGGACACAGGGCACGGCTACACCTTC,.,TRBJ1-2,13,.,TRBV7-3
CASSQAVGTGYEQYF,TGTGCCAGCAGCCAAGCGGTAGGGACAGGCTACGAGCAGTACTTC,TRBD1,TRBJ2-7,15,.,TRBV14
CASSLLTGQLFF,TGTGCCAGTAGTCTTCTGACAGGGCAACTGTTTTTT,TRBD1,TRBJ1-4,12,.,TRBV19
CASSEGWSADFYGYTF,TGTGCCAGCAGTGAAGGCTGGTCAGCGGACTTCTATGGCTACACCTTC,.,TRBJ1-2,16,.,TRBV6-1